The 10 T cell receptor beta chains presented below share a single source sample, sequenced in a study of spatial heterogeneity in lung cancer. Time point indicated: sample taken at primary tumor resection. Researchers sequenced whole RNA taken from tumor, nontumor lung or frozen PBMC without sorting. TCRdb recomputed calls from the 5' RACE reads with MiXCR, one row per CDR3 protein. In the table there are tens of thousands of distinct CDR3 sequences, around 5.2% of which are singletons. The starting material was PBMCs, obtained at surgery. These receptors were collected from a female donor with early-stage non-small cell lung cancer.

In its sample, this clonotype was seen a few times. This may arise from a read error, as a much more abundant clone is one base away. Written as DNA, the CDR3 is TGTGCCAGCAGTCCGACAGTCGGAGGGAACTATGGCTACACCTTC. Protein: CASSPTVGGNYGYTF. The chain recombines TRBV27 with TRBJ1-2; possible D gene TRBD1, 5 bases. The CDR3 has 15 residues. Trimming left V 5 bases short and J 2 bases short, with 15 bases between. Germline V gene lookup returns CDR1 MNHEY and CDR2 SMNVEV (reference sequence).

This clonotype was observed at least ten times. The chain uses TRBV20-1 and TRBJ1-2; a weak D match, TRBD1 (6 bases). Germline CDR1 DFQATT, CDR2 SNEGSKA (reference sequence). V was trimmed by 6 bases and J by 6 bases, leaving 17 bases between them. The CDR3 covers 13 residues. The CDR3 DNA sequence: TGCAGTGCCCGTCCCACAGGGATGGATGGCTACACCTTC. This translates into CSARPTGMDGYTF.

This clonotype was counted at least ten times. The chain joins TRBV25-1 to TRBJ2-7; D remains unclear. The CDR3 runs to 11 residues. In germline, CDR1 is MGHDK, CDR2 SYGVNS. Trimming left V 3 bases short and J 3 bases short, with 3 bases between. The CDR3 DNA follows: TGTGCCAGCAGTGACATCTACGAGCAGTACTTC. This translates into CASSDIYEQYF.

This clonotype was found a few times. This chain links TRBV12-3 or TRBV12-4 with TRBJ1-1, with 10 bases lining up with TRBD1. This CDR3 is 13 amino acids long. V gave up 5 bases and J gave up 6 bases; unmatched junction bases: 3. CDR3: CASSGTGVAEAFF. CDR3 nucleotides: TGTGCCAGCAGTGGGACAGGGGTTGCTGAAGCTTTCTTT.

Only a few counts were recorded for this clonotype. The genes are TRBV6-6 and TRBJ1-1; D not certain. The CDR3 loop spans 12 amino acids. In germline, CDR1 is MNHNY, CDR2 SVGAGI (reference sequence). V dropped 0 bases and J dropped 7 bases, with 6 bases sitting between them. CDR3 DNA sequence: TGTGCCAGCAGTTACTCTTCGGATGAAGCTTTCTTT. Its protein is CASSYSSDEAFF.

This clonotype has a handful of counts. The gene calls are TRBV9 and TRBJ2-3; possible D gene TRBD1, 6 bases. The V gene's germline CDR1 is SGDLS and CDR2 YYNGEE. The CDR3 spans 14 residues. V lost 0 bases to trimming and J lost 2 bases, with 7 bases between them. Here the CDR3 DNA reads TGTGCCAGCAGCGTAGGGGGACACACAGATACGCAGTATTTT. It yields the protein CASSVGGHTDTQYF.

There are many counts of this clonotype. V usage is TRBV28 and J usage is TRBJ2-1; D is uncertain. Trimming pared 6 bases from V and 5 bases from J, leaving 5 bases between. The germline V gene encodes CDR1 MDHEN and CDR2 SYDVKM. The CDR3 contains 11 residues. The CDR3 nucleotides read TGTGCCAGCAGCTCTAACAATGAGCAGTTCTTC. Translated, it gives CASSSNNEQFF.

The chain links TRBV7-2 to TRBJ2-1; D is unresolved. In germline, CDR1 is SGHTA, CDR2 FQGNSA. This CDR3 contains 15 residues. V shed 1 base and J shed 0 bases, with 7 bases lying between them. The DNA of the CDR3 is TGTGCCAGCAGCTTAGGGCCAGGCTCCTACAATGAGCAGTTCTTC. It encodes CASSLGPGSYNEQFF.

This clonotype was picked up one time. The rearrangement uses TRBV6-5 and TRBJ1-3; no reliable D call. Germline-derived CDR1 and CDR2 are MNHEY and SVGAGI. The V end lost 0 bases, the J end lost 4 bases, and 10 bases lay between the germline ends. This CDR3 is 15 amino acids long. CDR3 region: CASSYSGQGGNTIYF. DNA for the CDR3: TGTGCCAGCAGTTACTCCGGTCAAGGGGGAAACACCATATATTTT.

This clonotype was recorded at least ten times. V is TRBV6-2 or TRBV6-3 and J is TRBJ1-2; the D is unclear. This CDR3 comprises 15 residues. Germline V gives CDR1 MNHEY, CDR2 SVGEGT. Between the trimmed V and J ends, which lost 2 bases and 0 bases, there was a span of 10 bases. The CDR3 region is CASSYGHSSNYGYTF. The CDR3 nucleotides read TGTGCCAGCAGTTACGGCCATTCCTCTAACTATGGCTACACCTTC.